This T cell receptor (beta chain) was captured by sequencing in a study of blood T cell repertoires in COVID-19. About the research overall: From the United States, Italy and Spain came samples of acute and convalescent COVID-19. The cDNA or gDNA used as material had been derived from T cells, B-cell-depleted T cells, or PBMCs.

V was trimmed by 1 base and J by 7 bases, leaving 16 bases between them. This CDR3 contains 15 residues. The germline V gene encodes CDR1 SGHTA and CDR2 FQGNSA. In the source study's methods: Amplifying reference gene primers gave estimates of nucleated cell counts. Sequencing used immunoSEQ multiplex PCR; TCRdb keeps in-frame clones, though not all of them. V, J and clone size are those of that table, while D and trimming were read from the DNA. The sample yields under 300,000 clones, over 75% seen once. The source material was peripheral blood. The rearrangement joins TRBV7-2 to TRBJ1-2; the D is unclear. The sequence was obtained from a human donor in a cohort sampled during active COVID-19. DNA for the CDR3: TGTGCCAGCAGCTTAGATGTAGGTCGGGTTGGTGGCTACACCTTC. Amino acids: CASSLDVGRVGGYTF.